This entry describes one TCR beta chain. Its antigen is as yet unknown. The entry originates in a study of shared clonotypes between healthy human individuals. Every one of the donors was a Caucasian adult that lived in Nashville, Tennessee. Once extracted for a subset, genomic DNA was divided evenly among several immunoSEQ plates. Using ten immunoSEQ deep assay plates, investigators sequenced unsorted PBMC DNA. The table came from immunoSEQ multiplex PCR; TCRdb's copy has only in-frame clones and leaves some out. The sample holds some 470,000 clones, over 60% seen once. Study-level points and caveats: In having few donors, the study represented limited genetic and exposure-history diversity.

The sequence was obtained from a woman aged 40 to 50 in good health. Some clones in this sample may be carry-over from other donors' samples. The material sequenced was PBMCs.

Here the CDR3 reads CSDQREKNTGELFF. The CDR3 nucleotides read TGCAGCGACCAGCGGGAAAAGAACACCGGGGAGCTGTTTTTT. The V and J genes are TRBV29-1 and TRBJ2-2; TRBD2 agrees at 7 bases. CDR3 size: 14 residues. The ends lost 7 bases at V and 1 base at J; junction bases unmatched: 6. CDR1 is SQVTM and CDR2 is ANQGSEA in the germline V gene.